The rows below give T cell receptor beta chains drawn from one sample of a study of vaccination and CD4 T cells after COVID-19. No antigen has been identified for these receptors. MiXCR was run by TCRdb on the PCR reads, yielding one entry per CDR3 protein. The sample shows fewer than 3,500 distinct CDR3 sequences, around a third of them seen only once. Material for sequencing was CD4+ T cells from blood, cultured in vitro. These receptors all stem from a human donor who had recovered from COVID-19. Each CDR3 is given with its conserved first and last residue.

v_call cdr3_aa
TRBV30 CAWSMIAGAETQYF
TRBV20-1 CSARDDRGSYNSPLHF
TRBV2 CASRWGGRNEQYF
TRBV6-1 CASSPLPTPDGYTF
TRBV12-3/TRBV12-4 CASSSLSGDSPLHF
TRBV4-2 CASSQEGGQGYGCTF
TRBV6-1 CASTPGQGHNEQFF
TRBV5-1 CASSFGSPDYGYTF
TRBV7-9 CASSPPQRNTEAFF
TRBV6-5 CASSFTQPTDTQYF
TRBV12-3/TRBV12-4 CASRFGRGPLTDTQYF
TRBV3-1 CASSQGYSSSGEQYF
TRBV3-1 CASRGARGTGELFF
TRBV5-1 CASSLGDRAGPGYTF
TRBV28 CATTATGSGYTF
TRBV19 CASSKAPEYNYGYTF
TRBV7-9 CASSLEGQREQYF
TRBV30 CAWSKGRGAYNEQFF
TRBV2 CASSDSLGTHGQYF
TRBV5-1 CASSLTRGNYNEQFF
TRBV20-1 CSANPGLARYNEQFF
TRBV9 CASSVDALSSYNSPLHF
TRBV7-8 CASSLGGVGNQPQHF
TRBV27 CASSTRTANTEAFF
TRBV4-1 CASSQLPGQGLHF
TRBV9 CASSVVDSGNTEAFF